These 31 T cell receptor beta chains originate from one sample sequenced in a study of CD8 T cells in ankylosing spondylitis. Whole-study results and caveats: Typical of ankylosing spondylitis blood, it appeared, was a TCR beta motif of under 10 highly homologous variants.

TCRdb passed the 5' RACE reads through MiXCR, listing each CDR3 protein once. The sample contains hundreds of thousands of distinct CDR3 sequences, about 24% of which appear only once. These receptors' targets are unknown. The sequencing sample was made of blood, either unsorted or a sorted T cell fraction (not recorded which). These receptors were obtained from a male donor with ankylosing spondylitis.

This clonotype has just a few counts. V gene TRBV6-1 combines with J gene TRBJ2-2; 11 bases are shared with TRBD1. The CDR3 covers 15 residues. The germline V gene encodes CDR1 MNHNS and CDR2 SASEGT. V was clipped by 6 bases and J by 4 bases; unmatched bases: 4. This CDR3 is CASRAGTGGTGELFF. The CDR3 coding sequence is TGTGCCAGCAGAGCCGGGACAGGGGGCACCGGGGAGCTGTTTTTT.

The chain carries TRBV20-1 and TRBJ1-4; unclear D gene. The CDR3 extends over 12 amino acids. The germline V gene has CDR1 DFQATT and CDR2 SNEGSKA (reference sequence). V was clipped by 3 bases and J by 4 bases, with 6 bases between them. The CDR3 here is CSASARNEKLFF. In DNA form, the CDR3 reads TGCAGTGCTAGTGCCCGTAATGAAAAACTGTTTTTT.

The chain's CDR3 is CASSPPGTSKNEQFF. CDR3 in DNA: TGTGCCAGCTCACCGCCCGGGACTAGCAAAAATGAGCAGTTCTTC. This sequence joins TRBV18 and TRBJ2-1, with 9 bases aligning to TRBD2. With V trimmed by 3 bases and J by 7 bases, 7 bases remained unmatched. The CDR3 spans 15 residues. Germline CDR1 reads KGHSH; CDR2 reads LQKENI.

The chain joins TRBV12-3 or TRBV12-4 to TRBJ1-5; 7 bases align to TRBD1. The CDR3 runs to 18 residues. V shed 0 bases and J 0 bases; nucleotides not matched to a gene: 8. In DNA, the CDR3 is TGTGCCAGCAGTTTAGCGGGACAGATCCCTTATAGCAATCAGCCCCAGCATTTT. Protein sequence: CASSLAGQIPYSNQPQHF.

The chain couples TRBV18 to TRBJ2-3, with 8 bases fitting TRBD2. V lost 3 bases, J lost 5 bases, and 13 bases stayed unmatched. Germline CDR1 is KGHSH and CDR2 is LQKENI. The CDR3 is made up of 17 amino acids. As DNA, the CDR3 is TGTGCCAGCTCACCCCGTCGGGTAGCGGGATCGAAAGATACGCAGTATTTT. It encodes CASSPRRVAGSKDTQYF.

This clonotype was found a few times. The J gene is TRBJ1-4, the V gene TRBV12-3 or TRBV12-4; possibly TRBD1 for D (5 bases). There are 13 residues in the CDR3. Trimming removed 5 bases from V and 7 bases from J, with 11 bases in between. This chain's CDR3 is CASSADGGEKLFF. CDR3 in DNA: TGTGCCAGCAGTGCCGATGGGGGTGAAAAACTGTTTTTT.

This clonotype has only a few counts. The CDR3 here is CASSLASGRSNEQFF. CDR3 bases: TGCGCCAGCAGCTTGGCTAGCGGGAGATCTAATGAGCAGTTCTTC. The rearrangement uses TRBV5-1 and TRBJ2-1, with 10 bases identical to TRBD2. Germline values: CDR1 SGHRS, CDR2 YFSETQ. The CDR3 consists of 15 residues. Trimming took 0 bases from V and 7 from J; bases not matched to a gene: 4. Variable domain in full (rest from reference TRBV5-1 and TRBJ2-1): KAGVTQTPRYLIKTRGQQVTLSCSPISGHRSVSWYQQTPGQGLQFLFEYFSETQRNKGNFPGRFSGRQFSNSRSEMNVSTLELGDSALYLCASSLASGRSNEQFFGPGTRLTVL.

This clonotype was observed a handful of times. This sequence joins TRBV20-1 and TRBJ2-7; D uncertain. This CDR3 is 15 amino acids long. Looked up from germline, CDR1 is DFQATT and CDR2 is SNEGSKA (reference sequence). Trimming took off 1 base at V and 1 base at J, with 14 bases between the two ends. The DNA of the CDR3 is TGCAGTGCTAGAGGCGCTTCAGGAGAATCCTACGAGCAGTACTTC. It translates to CSARGASGESYEQYF.

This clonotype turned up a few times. The chain's CDR3 is CAISDPKTGEAGELFF. The CDR3 DNA is TGTGCCATCAGTGACCCCAAAACAGGGGAGGCCGGGGAGCTGTTTTTT. This rearrangement joins TRBV10-3 to TRBJ2-2, with D possibly being TRBD1 (7 bases). The CDR3 extends over 16 amino acids. CDR1 and CDR2 from the germline V gene are ENHRY and SYGVKD. Between the trimmed V and J ends, which lost 3 bases and 6 bases, there was a span of 17 bases.

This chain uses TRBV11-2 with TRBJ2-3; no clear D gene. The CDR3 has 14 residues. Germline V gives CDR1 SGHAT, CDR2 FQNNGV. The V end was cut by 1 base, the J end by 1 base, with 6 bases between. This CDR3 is CASSLGLRTDTQYF. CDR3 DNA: TGTGCCAGCAGCTTAGGACTCCGCACAGATACGCAGTATTTT. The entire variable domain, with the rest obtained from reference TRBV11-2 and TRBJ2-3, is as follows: EAGVAQSPRYKIIEKRQSVAFWCNPISGHATLYWYQQILGQGPKLLIQFQNNGVVDDSQLPKDRFSAERLKGVDSTLKIQPAKLEDSAVYLCASSLGLRTDTQYFGPGTRLTVL.

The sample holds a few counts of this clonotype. The CDR3 region has the DNA TGTGCCAGCAGTTTAGAAGGACAGCACGATCAGCCCCAGCATTTT. As protein: CASSLEGQHDQPQHF. V is TRBV12-3 or TRBV12-4 and J is TRBJ1-5; a weak D match, TRBD1 (6 bases). The CDR3 is made up of 15 amino acids. V was clipped by 1 base and J by 5 bases, with 12 bases between them.

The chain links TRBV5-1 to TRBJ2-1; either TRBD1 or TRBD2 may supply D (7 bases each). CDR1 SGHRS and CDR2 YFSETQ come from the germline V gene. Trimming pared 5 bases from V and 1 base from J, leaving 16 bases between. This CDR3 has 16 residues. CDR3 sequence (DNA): TGCGCCAGCAGTTTAAACCAGGGGGGGTCCTACAATGAGCAGTTCTTC. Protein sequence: CASSLNQGGSYNEQFF. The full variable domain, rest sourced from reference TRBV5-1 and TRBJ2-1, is KAGVTQTPRYLIKTRGQQVTLSCSPISGHRSVSWYQQTPGQGLQFLFEYFSETQRNKGNFPGRFSGRQFSNSRSEMNVSTLELGDSALYLCASSLNQGGSYNEQFFGPGTRLTVL.

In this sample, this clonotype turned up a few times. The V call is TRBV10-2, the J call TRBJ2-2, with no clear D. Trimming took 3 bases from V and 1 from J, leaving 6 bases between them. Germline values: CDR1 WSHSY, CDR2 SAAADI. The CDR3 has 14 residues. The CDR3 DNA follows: TGCGCCAGCAGTGATGCACTGAACACCGGGGAGCTGTTTTTT. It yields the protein CASSDALNTGELFF.

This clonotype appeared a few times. The CDR3 sequence: CASSLGGRTGNTGELFF. The CDR3 bases are TGCGCCAGCAGCTTGGGGGGACGGACAGGGAACACCGGGGAGCTGTTTTTT. The chain combines TRBV5-1 with TRBJ2-2, with TRBD1 matching over 7 bases. Germline assignment: CDR1 SGHRS and CDR2 YFSETQ. V was pared by 0 bases and J by 1 base, with 6 bases of the junction left unmatched. CDR3 size: 17 residues.

The CDR3 DNA follows: TGTGCCAGCAGCTTAGATTACCGGACACTAGGATCCTATGGCTACACCTTC. Protein: CASSLDYRTLGSYGYTF. The chain carries TRBV11-2 and TRBJ1-2, with D tentatively TRBD1 (5 bases). Germline CDR1 SGHAT, CDR2 FQNNGV. V was trimmed by 0 bases and J by 4 bases, leaving 18 bases between them. The CDR3 is 17 residues long. Full variable domain (missing parts from reference TRBV11-2 and TRBJ1-2): EAGVAQSPRYKIIEKRQSVAFWCNPISGHATLYWYQQILGQGPKLLIQFQNNGVVDDSQLPKDRFSAERLKGVDSTLKIQPAKLEDSAVYLCASSLDYRTLGSYGYTFGSGTRLTVV.

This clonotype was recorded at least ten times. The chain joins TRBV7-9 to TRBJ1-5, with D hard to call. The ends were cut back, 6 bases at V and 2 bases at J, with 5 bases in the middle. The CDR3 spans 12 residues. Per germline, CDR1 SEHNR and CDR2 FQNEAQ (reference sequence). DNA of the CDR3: TGTGCCAGCAGTGAGGGCAATCAGCCCCAGCATTTT. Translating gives CASSEGNQPQHF.

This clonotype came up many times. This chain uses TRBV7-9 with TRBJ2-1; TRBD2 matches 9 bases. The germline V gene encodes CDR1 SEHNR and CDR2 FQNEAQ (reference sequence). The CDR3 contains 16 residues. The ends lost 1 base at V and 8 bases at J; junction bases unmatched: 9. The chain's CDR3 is CASSLVGVAGVDEQFF. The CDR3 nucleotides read TGTGCCAGCAGCTTAGTTGGGGTAGCGGGAGTCGATGAGCAGTTCTTC.

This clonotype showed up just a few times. The DNA for the CDR3 is TGTGCCAGCAGCCAACAGACCGGCTACGAGCAGTACGTC. Its protein is CASSQQTGYEQYV. The chain carries TRBV4-2 and TRBJ2-7, with D uncertain. Germline lookup yields CDR1 LGHNA and CDR2 YNFKEQ. The V gene lost 2 bases and the J gene lost 3 bases, with 8 bases spanning the gap. This CDR3 is built from 13 residues.

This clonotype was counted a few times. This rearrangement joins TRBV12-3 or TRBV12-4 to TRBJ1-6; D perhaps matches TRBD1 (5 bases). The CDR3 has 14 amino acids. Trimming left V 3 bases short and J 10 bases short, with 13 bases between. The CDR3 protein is CASSFGHSGSPLHF. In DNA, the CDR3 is TGTGCCAGCAGTTTCGGGCACTCAGGGTCACCCCTCCACTTT.

CDR3: CASSPNLLDYNEQFF. The CDR3 region has the DNA TGTGCCAGCAGCCCTAACCTACTAGACTACAATGAGCAGTTCTTC. The genes are TRBV3-1 and TRBJ2-1, with D possibly being TRBD2 (5 bases). The length of the CDR3 is 15 residues. Trimming shortened V by 4 bases and J by 3 bases, and 13 bases separated the two germline ends. Germline CDR1 and CDR2: LGHDT and YNNKEL (reference sequence).

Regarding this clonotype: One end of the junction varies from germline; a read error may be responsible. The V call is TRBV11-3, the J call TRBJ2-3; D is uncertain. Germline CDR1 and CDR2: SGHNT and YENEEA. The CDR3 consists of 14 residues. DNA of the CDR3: TGTGCCAGCAGGCCCCGAGGTAGCACAGATACGCTGTATTTT. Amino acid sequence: CASRPRGSTDTLYF.

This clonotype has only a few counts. The CDR3 DNA reads as TGCAGTGCCCGGCGGGAGGCCGTGTCCTACAATGAGCAGTTCTTC. Translated, it gives CSARREAVSYNEQFF. This chain connects TRBV20-1 to TRBJ2-1; TRBD2 matches 8 bases. The CDR3 is made up of 15 amino acids. The V gene's germline CDR1 is DFQATT and CDR2 SNEGSKA (reference sequence). Trimming removed 6 bases from V and 1 base from J; junction bases left unmatched: 8.

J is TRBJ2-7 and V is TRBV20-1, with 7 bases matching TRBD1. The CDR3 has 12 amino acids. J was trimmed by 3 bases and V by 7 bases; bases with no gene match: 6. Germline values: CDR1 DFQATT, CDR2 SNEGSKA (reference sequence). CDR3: CSGNPGGYEQYF. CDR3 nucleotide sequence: TGCAGTGGTAATCCAGGGGGCTACGAGCAGTACTTC.

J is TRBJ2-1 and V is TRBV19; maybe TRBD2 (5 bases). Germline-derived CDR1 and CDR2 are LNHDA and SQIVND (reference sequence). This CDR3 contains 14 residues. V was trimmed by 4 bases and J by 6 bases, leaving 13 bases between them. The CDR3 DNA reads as TGTGCCAGTAGTACCCTGGTAGGGAGCAATGAGCAGTTCTTC. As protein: CASSTLVGSNEQFF.

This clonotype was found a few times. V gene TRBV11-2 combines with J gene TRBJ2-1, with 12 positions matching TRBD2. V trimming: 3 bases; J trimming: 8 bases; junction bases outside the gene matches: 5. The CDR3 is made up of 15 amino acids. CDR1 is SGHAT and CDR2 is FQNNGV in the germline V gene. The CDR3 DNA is TGTGCCAGCAGCTTGACTAGCGGGAGTTATGATGAGCAGTTCTTC. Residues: CASSLTSGSYDEQFF.

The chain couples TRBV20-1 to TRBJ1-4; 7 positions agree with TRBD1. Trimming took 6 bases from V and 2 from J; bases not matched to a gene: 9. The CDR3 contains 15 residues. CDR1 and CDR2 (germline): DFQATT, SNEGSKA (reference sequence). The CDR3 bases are TGCAGTGCGCAGGACAGGCGAGGCACTAATGAAAAACTGTTTTTT. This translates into CSAQDRRGTNEKLFF.

CDR3 sequence reads: CASSQTQGDLNSPLHF. CDR3 DNA: TGTGCCAGCAGCCAAACACAGGGGGATCTAAATTCACCCCTCCACTTT. The chain carries TRBV3-1 and TRBJ1-6, with TRBD1 matching 8 bases. The germline V gene encodes CDR1 LGHDT and CDR2 YNNKEL (reference sequence). J gave up 7 bases and V 2 bases, and 7 bases lay outside the gene matches. CDR3 length: 16 amino acids.

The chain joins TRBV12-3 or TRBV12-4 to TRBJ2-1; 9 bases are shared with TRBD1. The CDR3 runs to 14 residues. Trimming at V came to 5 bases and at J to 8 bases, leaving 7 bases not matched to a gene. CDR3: CASSPRTGDYEQFF. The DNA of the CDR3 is TGTGCCAGCAGTCCTCGGACAGGGGATTATGAGCAGTTCTTC.

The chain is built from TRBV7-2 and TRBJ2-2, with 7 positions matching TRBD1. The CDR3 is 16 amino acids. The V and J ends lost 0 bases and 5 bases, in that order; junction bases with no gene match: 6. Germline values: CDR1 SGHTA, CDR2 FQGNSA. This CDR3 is CASSLARTGLTGELFF. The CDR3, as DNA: TGTGCCAGCAGCTTAGCGCGGACAGGCCTTACCGGGGAGCTGTTTTTT. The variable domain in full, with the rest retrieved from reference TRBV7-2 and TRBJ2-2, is GAGVSQSPSNKVTEKGKDVELRCDPISGHTALYWYRQSLGQGLEFLIYFQGNSAPDKSGLPSDRFSAERTGGSVSTLTIQRTQQEDSAVYLCASSLARTGLTGELFFGEGSRLTVL.

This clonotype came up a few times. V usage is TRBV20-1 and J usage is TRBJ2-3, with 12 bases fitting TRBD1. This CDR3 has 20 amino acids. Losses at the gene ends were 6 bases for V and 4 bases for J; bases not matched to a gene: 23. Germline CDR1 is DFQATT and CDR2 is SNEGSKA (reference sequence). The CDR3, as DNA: TGCAGTGCCGACCCCCCCTCCGGGACAGGGGGCTGGGTATCACCAGATACGCAGTATTTT. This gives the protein CSADPPSGTGGWVSPDTQYF.

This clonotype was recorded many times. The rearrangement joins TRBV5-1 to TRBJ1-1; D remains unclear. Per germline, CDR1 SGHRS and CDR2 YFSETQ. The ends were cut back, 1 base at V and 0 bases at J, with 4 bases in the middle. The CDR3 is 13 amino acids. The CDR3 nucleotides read TGCGCCAGCAGCTTGACTGTGAACACTGAAGCTTTCTTT. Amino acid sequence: CASSLTVNTEAFF.